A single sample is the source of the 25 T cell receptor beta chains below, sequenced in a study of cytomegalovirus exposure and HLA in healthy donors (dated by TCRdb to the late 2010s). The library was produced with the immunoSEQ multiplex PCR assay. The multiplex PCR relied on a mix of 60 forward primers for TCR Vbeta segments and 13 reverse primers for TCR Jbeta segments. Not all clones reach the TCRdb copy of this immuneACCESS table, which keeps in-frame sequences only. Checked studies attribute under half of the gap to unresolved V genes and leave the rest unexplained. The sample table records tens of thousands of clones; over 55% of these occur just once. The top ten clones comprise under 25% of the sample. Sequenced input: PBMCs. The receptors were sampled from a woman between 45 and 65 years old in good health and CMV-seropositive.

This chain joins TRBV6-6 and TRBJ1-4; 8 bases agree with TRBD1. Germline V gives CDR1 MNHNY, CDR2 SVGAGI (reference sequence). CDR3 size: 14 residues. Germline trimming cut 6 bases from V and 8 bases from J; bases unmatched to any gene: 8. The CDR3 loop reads CASSHRGIKEKLFF. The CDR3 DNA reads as TGTGCCAGCAGCCACAGGGGGATTAAAGAAAAACTGTTTTTT.

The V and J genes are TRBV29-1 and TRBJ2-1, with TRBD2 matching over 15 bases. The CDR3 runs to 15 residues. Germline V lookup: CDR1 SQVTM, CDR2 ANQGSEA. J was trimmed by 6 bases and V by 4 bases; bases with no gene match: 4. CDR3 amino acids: CSVVGLAGGRNEQFF. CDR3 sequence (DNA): TGCAGCGTTGTAGGACTAGCGGGGGGGCGCAATGAGCAGTTCTTC.

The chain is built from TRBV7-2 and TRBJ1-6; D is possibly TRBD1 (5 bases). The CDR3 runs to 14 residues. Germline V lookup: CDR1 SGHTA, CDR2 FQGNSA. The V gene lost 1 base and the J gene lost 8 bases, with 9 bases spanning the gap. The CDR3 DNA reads TGTGCCAGCAGCTTAGGCCAGGGTTATTCACCCCTCCACTTT. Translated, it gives CASSLGQGYSPLHF.

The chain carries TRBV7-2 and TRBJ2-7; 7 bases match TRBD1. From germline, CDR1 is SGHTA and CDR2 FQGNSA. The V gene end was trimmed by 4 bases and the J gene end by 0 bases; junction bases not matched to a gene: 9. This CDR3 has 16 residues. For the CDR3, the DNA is TGTGCCAGCAGCTCACCACCGGGACAGAGCTCCTACGAGCAGTACTTC. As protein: CASSSPPGQSSYEQYF. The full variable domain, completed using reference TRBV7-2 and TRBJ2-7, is GAGVSQSPSNKVTEKGKDVELRCDPISGHTALYWYRQSLGQGLEFLIYFQGNSAPDKSGLPSDRFSAERTGGSVSTLTIQRTQQEDSAVYLCASSSPPGQSSYEQYFGPGTRLTVT.

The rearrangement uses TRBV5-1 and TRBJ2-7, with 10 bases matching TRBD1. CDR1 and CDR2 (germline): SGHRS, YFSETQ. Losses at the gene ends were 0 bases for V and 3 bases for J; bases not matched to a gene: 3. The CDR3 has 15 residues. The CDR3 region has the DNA TGCGCCAGCAGCTTGGTCGGGACAGGGGACTACGAGCAGTACTTC. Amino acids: CASSLVGTGDYEQYF.

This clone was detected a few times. In DNA form, the CDR3 reads TGTGCCAGCAGATCCGGGACAGGGAAGGAAAAACTGTTTTTT. It codes for CASRSGTGKEKLFF. The V and J genes are TRBV28 and TRBJ1-4; 9 nucleotides line up with TRBD1. Germline assignment: CDR1 MDHEN and CDR2 SYDVKM. The CDR3 consists of 14 residues. Trimming removed 6 bases from V and 8 bases from J; junction bases left unmatched: 7. The full variable domain, in which reference TRBV28 and TRBJ1-4 provide the parts outside the CDR3, is DVKVTQSSRYLVKRTGEKVFLECVQDMDHENMFWYRQDPGLGLRLIYFSYDVKMKEKGDIPEGYSVSREKKERFSLILESASTNQTSMYLCASRSGTGKEKLFFGSGTQLSVL.

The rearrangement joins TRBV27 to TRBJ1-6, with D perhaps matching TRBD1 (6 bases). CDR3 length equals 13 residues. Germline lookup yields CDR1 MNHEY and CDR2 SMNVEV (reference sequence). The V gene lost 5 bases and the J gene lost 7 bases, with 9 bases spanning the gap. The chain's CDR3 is CASSVTGNSPLHF. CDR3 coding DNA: TGTGCCAGCAGTGTCACAGGGAATTCACCCCTCCACTTT.

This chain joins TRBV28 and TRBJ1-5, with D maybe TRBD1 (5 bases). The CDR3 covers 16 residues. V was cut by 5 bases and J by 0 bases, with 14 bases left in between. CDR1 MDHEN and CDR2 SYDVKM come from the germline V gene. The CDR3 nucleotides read TGTGCCAGCAGTCCCCGGCGGGGCCTTAGCAATCAGCCCCAGCATTTT. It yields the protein CASSPRRGLSNQPQHF.

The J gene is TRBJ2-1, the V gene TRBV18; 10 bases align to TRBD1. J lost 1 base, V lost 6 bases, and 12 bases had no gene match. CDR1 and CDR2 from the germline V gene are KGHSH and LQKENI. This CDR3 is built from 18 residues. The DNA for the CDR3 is TGTGCCAGCTCCTTCCTGGGACAGGGACAGGGGTCCTACAATGAGCAGTTCTTC. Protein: CASSFLGQGQGSYNEQFF.

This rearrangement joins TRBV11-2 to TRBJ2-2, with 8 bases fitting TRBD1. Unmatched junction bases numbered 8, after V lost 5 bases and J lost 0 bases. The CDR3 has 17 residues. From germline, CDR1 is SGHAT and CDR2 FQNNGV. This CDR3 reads CASSRRQGSSNTGELFF. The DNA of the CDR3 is TGTGCCAGCAGCAGAAGACAGGGGTCCTCGAACACCGGGGAGCTGTTTTTT.

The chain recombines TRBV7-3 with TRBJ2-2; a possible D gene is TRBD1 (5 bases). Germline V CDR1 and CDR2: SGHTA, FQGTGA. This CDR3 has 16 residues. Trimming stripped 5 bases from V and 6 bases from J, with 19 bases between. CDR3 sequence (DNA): TGTGCCAGCAGCACCTACACAGGAGTCCATGCCGGGGAGCTGTTTTTT. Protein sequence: CASSTYTGVHAGELFF.

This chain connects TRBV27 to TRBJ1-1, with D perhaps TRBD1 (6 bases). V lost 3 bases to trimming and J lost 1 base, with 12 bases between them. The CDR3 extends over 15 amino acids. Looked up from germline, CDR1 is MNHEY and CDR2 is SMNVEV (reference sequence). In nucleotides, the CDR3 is TGTGCCAGCAGTTTTTTCCCGGGACAGAACACTGAAGCTTTCTTT. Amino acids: CASSFFPGQNTEAFF.

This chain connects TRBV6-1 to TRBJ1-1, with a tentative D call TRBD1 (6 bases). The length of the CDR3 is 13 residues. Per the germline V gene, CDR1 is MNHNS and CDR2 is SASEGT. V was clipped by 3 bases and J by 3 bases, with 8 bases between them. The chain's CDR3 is CASSEDSHTEAFF. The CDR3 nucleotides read TGTGCCAGCAGTGAGGACAGTCACACTGAAGCTTTCTTT.

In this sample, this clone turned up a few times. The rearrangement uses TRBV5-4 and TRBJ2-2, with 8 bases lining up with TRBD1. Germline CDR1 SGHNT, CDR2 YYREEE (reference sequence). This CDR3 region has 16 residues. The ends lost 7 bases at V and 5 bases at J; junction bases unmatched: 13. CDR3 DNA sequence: TGTGCCAGCCCACCGGACAGGGTGTTTGTAACCGGGGAGCTGTTTTTT. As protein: CASPPDRVFVTGELFF.

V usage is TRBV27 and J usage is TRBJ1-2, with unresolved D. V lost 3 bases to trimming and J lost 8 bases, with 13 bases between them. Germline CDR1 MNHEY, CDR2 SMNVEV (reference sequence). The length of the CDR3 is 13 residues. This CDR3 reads CASSFGSAGGYTF. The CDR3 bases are TGTGCCAGCAGTTTCGGCTCTGCAGGCGGCTACACCTTC.

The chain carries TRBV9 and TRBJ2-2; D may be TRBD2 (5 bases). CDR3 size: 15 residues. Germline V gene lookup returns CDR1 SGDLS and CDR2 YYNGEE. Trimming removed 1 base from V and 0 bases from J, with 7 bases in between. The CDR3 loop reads CASSVSGSNTGELFF. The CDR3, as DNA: TGTGCCAGCAGCGTATCGGGGTCGAACACCGGGGAGCTGTTTTTT.

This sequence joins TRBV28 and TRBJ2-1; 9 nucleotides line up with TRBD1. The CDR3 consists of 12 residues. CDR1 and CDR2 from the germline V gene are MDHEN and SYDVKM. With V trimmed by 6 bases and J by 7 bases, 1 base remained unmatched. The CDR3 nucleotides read TGTGCCAGCAGGACAGGGGGGAATGAGCAGTTCTTC. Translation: CASRTGGNEQFF. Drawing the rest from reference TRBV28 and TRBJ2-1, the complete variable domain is DVKVTQSSRYLVKRTGEKVFLECVQDMDHENMFWYRQDPGLGLRLIYFSYDVKMKEKGDIPEGYSVSREKKERFSLILESASTNQTSMYLCASRTGGNEQFFGPGTRLTVL.

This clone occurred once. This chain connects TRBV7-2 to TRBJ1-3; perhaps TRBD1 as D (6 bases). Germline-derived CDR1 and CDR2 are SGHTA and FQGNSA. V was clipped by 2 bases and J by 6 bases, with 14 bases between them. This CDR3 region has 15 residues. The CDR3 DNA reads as TGTGCCAGCAGCTTACAGGCAGGGGAGTCAAACACCATATATTTT. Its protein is CASSLQAGESNTIYF.

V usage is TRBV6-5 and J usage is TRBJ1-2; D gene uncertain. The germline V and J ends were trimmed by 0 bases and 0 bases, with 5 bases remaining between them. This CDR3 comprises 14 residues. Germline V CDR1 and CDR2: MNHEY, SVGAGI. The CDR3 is CASSYSESNYGYTF. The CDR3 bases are TGTGCCAGCAGTTACTCAGAGTCTAACTATGGCTACACCTTC.

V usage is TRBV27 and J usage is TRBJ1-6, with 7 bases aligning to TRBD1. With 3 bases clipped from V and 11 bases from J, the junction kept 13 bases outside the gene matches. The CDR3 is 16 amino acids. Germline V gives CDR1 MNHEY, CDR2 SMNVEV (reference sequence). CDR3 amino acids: CASSFMGGGGDPPLHF. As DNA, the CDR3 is TGTGCCAGCAGTTTTATGGGCGGAGGGGGCGATCCACCCCTCCACTTT.

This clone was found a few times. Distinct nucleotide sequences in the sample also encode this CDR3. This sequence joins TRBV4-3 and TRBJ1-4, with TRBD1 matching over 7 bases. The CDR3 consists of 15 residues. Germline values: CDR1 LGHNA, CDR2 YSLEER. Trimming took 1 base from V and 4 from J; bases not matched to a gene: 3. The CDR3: CASSQAGTDNEKLFF. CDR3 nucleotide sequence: TGCGCCAGCAGCCAAGCTGGGACAGATAATGAAAAACTGTTTTTT.

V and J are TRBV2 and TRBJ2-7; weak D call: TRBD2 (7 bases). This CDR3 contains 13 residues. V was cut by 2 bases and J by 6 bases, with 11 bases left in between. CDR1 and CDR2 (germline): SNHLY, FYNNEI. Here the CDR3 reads CASSERGAGEQYF. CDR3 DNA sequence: TGTGCCAGCAGTGAACGGGGGGCGGGCGAGCAGTACTTC.

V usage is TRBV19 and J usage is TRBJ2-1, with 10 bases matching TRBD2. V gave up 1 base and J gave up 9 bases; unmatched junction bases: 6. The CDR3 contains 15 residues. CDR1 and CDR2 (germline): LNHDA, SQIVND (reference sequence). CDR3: CASSIASGGAAEQFF. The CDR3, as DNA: TGTGCCAGTAGTATAGCAAGCGGGGGGGCCGCTGAGCAGTTCTTC.

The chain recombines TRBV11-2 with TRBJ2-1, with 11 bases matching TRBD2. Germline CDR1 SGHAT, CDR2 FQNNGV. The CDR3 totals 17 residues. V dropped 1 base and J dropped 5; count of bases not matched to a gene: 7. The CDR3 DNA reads TGTGCCAGCAGCTTAGTTAGTAGTAGCGGGGGGGACAATGAGCAGTTCTTC. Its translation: CASSLVSSSGGDNEQFF.

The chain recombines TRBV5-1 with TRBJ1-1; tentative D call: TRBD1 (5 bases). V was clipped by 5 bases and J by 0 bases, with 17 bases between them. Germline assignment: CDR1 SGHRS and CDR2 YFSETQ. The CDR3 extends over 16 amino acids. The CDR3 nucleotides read TGCGCCAGCAGAAACGGGGCGGGATATATGAACACTGAAGCTTTCTTT. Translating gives CASRNGAGYMNTEAFF.